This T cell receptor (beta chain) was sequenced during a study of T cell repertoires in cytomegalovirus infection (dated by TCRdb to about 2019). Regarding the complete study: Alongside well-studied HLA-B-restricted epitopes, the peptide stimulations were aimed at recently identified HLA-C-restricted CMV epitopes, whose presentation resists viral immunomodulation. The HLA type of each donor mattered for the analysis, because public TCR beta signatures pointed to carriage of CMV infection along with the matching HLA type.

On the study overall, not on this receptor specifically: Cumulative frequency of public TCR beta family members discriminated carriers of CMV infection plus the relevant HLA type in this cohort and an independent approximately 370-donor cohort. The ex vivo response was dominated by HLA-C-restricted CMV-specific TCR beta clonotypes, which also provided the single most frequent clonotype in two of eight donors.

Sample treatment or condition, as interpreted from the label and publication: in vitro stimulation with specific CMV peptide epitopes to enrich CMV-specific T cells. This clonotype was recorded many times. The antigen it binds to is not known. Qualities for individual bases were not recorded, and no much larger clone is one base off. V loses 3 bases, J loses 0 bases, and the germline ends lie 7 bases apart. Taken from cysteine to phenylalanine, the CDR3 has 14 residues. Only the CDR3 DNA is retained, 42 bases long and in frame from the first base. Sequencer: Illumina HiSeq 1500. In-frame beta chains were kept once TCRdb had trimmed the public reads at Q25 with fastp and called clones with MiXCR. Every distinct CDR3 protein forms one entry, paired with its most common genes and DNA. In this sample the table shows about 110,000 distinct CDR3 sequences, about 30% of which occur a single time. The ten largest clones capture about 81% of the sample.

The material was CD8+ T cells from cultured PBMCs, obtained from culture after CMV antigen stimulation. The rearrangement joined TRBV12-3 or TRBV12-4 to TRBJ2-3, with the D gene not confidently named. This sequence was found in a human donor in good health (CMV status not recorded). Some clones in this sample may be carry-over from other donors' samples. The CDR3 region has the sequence CASSLGLSTDTQYF. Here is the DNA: TGTGCCAGCAGTTTGGGATTGAGCACAGATACGCAGTATTTT.